A selection of T cell receptor beta chains follows, all from one sample in a study of blood T cells in healthy people across ages. TCRdb called the 5' RACE reads again in MiXCR, with one record for every CDR3 protein. The table includes 1,500,000 or so distinct CDR3 sequences, approximately 43% detected once. The sample consisted of blood. All receptors come from a woman between 18 and 29 years old in good health. Both conserved end residues are part of each CDR3. The D gene is left open where the match is weak. The listing skips clone size in some rows; elsewhere it reads once, few, many or a size class.

D gene | J gene | clone size | V gene | CDR3 protein | CDR3 DNA
. | TRBJ2-7 | . | TRBV7-9 | CASSFAALYEQYF | TGTGCCAGCAGCTTCGCCGCCCTCTACGAGCAGTACTTC
. | TRBJ2-6 | few | TRBV9 | CASSDWSSGANVLTF | TGTGCCAGCAGCGACTGGAGCTCTGGGGCCAACGTCCTGACTTTC
. | TRBJ2-5 | few | TRBV20-1 | CSARNARGEETQYF | TGCAGTGCTAGAAACGCTAGAGGGGAAGAGACCCAGTACTTC
TRBD1 | TRBJ2-7 | . | TRBV7-9 | CASSFWDRGREQYF | TGTGCCAGCAGCTTCTGGGACAGGGGGCGGGAGCAGTACTTC
TRBD2 | TRBJ2-1 | . | TRBV20-1 | CSAPGTISYNEQFF | TGCAGTGCACCCGGGACTATCTCCTACAATGAGCAGTTCTTC
TRBD1 | TRBJ1-5 | few | TRBV6-1 | CASRLGQGNSQPQHF | TGTGCCAGCAGGCTGGGACAGGGGAATTCTCAGCCCCAGCATTTT
TRBD1 | TRBJ2-7 | . | TRBV20-1 | CSARNPGQGIHEQYF | TGCAGTGCTCGAAATCCGGGACAGGGGATTCACGAGCAGTACTTC
. | TRBJ1-2 | . | TRBV10-3 | CAISEGRQGGYYGYTF | TGTGCCATCAGTGAAGGAAGGCAGGGCGGCTACTATGGCTACACCTTC
TRBD1 | TRBJ2-7 | few | TRBV10-3 | CAISGGQGGYEQYF | TGTGCCATCAGTGGTGGACAGGGCGGATACGAGCAGTACTTC
. | TRBJ1-1 | . | TRBV2 | CASSVPRTVATTEAFF | TGTGCCAGCAGTGTTCCCCGGACAGTTGCTACGACTGAAGCTTTCTTT
. | TRBJ2-1 | . | TRBV7-2 | CASSLLPGTNEQFF | TGTGCCAGCAGCTTACTCCCAGGGACTAATGAGCAGTTCTTC
. | TRBJ1-6 | few | TRBV7-9 | CASSYGYNSPLHF | TGTGCCAGCAGCTACGGTTATAATTCACCCCTCCACTTT
TRBD1 | TRBJ2-7 | . | TRBV27 | CASSPRTGLNNEQYF | TGTGCCAGCAGTCCCCGGACAGGGTTAAACAATGAGCAGTACTTC
. | TRBJ1-2 | . | TRBV29-1 | CSVAGTFNPSSPTVGYGYTF | TGCAGCGTTGCTGGGACATTCAACCCTTCTTCCCCCACGGTCGGCTATGGCTACACCTTC
. | TRBJ2-3 | few | TRBV7-9 | CASSLGITGTDTQYF | TGTGCCAGCAGCCTCGGGATTACCGGCACAGATACGCAGTATTTT
TRBD1 | TRBJ2-7 | once | TRBV7-6 | CASSLAGQGEQYF | TGTGCCAGCAGCTTAGCGGGACAGGGTGAGCAGTACTTC
. | TRBJ2-1 | few | TRBV4-3 | CASSQGQGKAGNEQFF | TGCGCCAGCAGCCAAGGGCAGGGAAAAGCCGGTAATGAGCAGTTCTTC
TRBD1 | TRBJ2-1 | . | TRBV7-2 | CASSLRQGSTAGSYNEQFF | TGTGCCAGCAGCTTGCGACAGGGGAGTACCGCGGGCTCCTACAATGAGCAGTTCTTC
. | TRBJ1-2 | . | TRBV4-1 | CASSQAPGIESGYTF | TGCGCCAGCAGCCAGGCCCCGGGGATAGAGAGTGGCTACACCTTC
. | TRBJ2-3 | many | TRBV7-2 | CASSFAMDTQYF | TGTGCCAGCAGCTTTGCTATGGATACGCAGTATTTT
. | TRBJ2-3 | few | TRBV7-2 | CASSLRTRADTQYF | TGTGCCAGCAGCTTACGGACACGAGCAGATACGCAGTATTTT
. | TRBJ2-7 | . | TRBV6-5 | CASINLGGDYNEQYF | TGTGCCAGCATCAACCTGGGGGGTGACTACAATGAGCAGTACTTC
. | TRBJ1-1 | . | TRBV7-2 | CASSLGLWGNTEAFF | TGTGCCAGCAGCTTAGGTCTTTGGGGGAACACTGAAGCTTTCTTT
TRBD1 | TRBJ2-3 | . | TRBV20-1 | CSANRDRNTDTQYF | TGCAGTGCTAACCGGGACAGAAACACAGATACGCAGTATTTT
TRBD2 | TRBJ2-3 | . | TRBV7-2 | CVSRIAGGADTQYF | TGTGTCAGCAGGATAGCGGGAGGAGCAGATACGCAGTATTTT
. | TRBJ1-1 | few | TRBV7-6 | CASSLSLGGMNTEAFF | TGTGCCAGCAGCTTGAGCCTAGGGGGAATGAACACTGAAGCTTTCTTT
. | TRBJ2-7 | . | TRBV20-1 | CSASNHWTEQYF | TGCAGTGCTAGTAACCATTGGACCGAGCAGTACTTC
TRBD2 | TRBJ2-1 | . | TRBV20-1 | CSASGGSSFNEQFF | TGCAGTGCTAGTGGCGGGAGCTCGTTCAATGAGCAGTTCTTC
TRBD2 | TRBJ2-1 | few | TRBV6-5 | CASRARTSGVSEQFF | TGTGCCAGCAGGGCCCGGACTAGCGGGGTGTCTGAGCAGTTCTTC
. | TRBJ1-5 | few | TRBV6-2/TRBV6-3 | CASSYPTVYSNQPQHF | TGTGCCAGCAGTTACCCGACAGTGTATAGCAATCAGCCCCAGCATTTT
TRBD2 | TRBJ2-1 | . | TRBV2 | CASSEQPTSGGYEQFF | TGTGCCAGCAGTGAGCAACCGACTAGCGGAGGATATGAGCAGTTCTTC
. | TRBJ2-5 | few | TRBV7-3 | CASSSGLTSDETQYF | TGTGCCAGCAGCTCGGGACTCACGTCAGACGAGACCCAGTACTTC
. | TRBJ2-5 | many | TRBV7-2 | CASSLLSETQYF | TGTGCCAGCAGCTTATTGTCCGAGACCCAGTACTTC
. | TRBJ2-1 | . | TRBV20-1 | CSARDEGYNEQFF | TGCAGTGCTAGAGATGAGGGTTACAATGAGCAGTTCTTC
. | TRBJ1-6 | few | TRBV9 | CASSVELRNSPLHF | TGTGCCAGCAGCGTAGAACTGCGTAATTCACCCCTCCACTTT
. | TRBJ2-3 | . | TRBV5-1 | CASSLGGTHGTDTQYF | TGCGCCAGCAGCTTGGGGGGGACCCACGGCACAGATACGCAGTATTTT
. | TRBJ2-5 | many | TRBV20-1 | CSARGDSQETQYF | TGCAGTGCTAGAGGAGACAGTCAAGAGACCCAGTACTTC
TRBD1 | TRBJ1-2 | once | TRBV6-4 | CASGDGTGYGYNF | TGTGCCAGCGGTGACGGGACAGGATATGGCTACAACTTC
. | TRBJ2-1 | . | TRBV3-1 | CASSQGSSGGLGYEQFF | TGTGCCAGCAGCCAAGGGTCTAGTGGGGGGCTTGGCTATGAGCAGTTCTTC
TRBD1 | TRBJ2-1 | . | TRBV6-1 | CASSRTGGLGETQFF | TGTGCCAGCAGTAGGACAGGGGGCCTAGGAGAGACCCAGTTCTTC
. | TRBJ2-5 | . | TRBV27 | CASSWAGAEETQYF | TGTGCCAGCAGTTGGGCGGGGGCTGAAGAGACCCAGTACTTC
TRBD1 | TRBJ1-1 | . | TRBV7-2 | CASSTSTGETEAFF | TGTGCCAGCAGCACCTCGACAGGGGAGACTGAAGCTTTCTTT
TRBD2 | TRBJ2-7 | . | TRBV20-1 | CSAYRTSGRHNEQYF | TGCAGTGCTTACCGGACTAGCGGGAGACACAATGAGCAGTACTTC
. | TRBJ2-3 | few | TRBV5-4 | CASSLEVGLSFTDTQYF | TGTGCCAGCAGCTTGGAAGTTGGGCTGAGCTTCACAGATACGCAGTATTTT
TRBD1 | TRBJ1-2 | . | TRBV10-3 | CAISGGQGLDYGYTF | TGTGCCATCAGTGGAGGACAGGGGTTGGACTATGGCTACACCTTC
. | TRBJ1-5 | . | TRBV4-1 | CASSQVSVEPQHF | TGCGCCAGCAGCCAAGTCTCGGTGGAGCCCCAGCATTTT
. | TRBJ2-3 | . | TRBV11-2 | CASSFQHDTQYF | TGTGCCAGCAGCTTTCAACACGATACGCAGTATTTT
TRBD2 | TRBJ2-7 | few | TRBV4-2 | CASSDSGRAAPYEQYF | TGTGCCAGCAGCGATAGCGGGAGGGCCGCCCCCTACGAGCAGTACTTC
. | TRBJ1-5 | . | TRBV7-2 | CASNLDGNQPQHF | TGTGCCAGCAACTTAGATGGGAATCAGCCCCAGCATTTT
. | TRBJ2-3 | many | TRBV29-1 | CSVEAWESDTQYF | TGCAGCGTTGAGGCGTGGGAGTCAGATACGCAGTATTTT
TRBD2 | TRBJ2-3 | . | TRBV6-1 | CASRPRLAGGPGTDTQYF | TGTGCCAGCAGACCTAGACTAGCGGGGGGGCCGGGCACAGATACGCAGTATTTT
. | TRBJ2-5 | . | TRBV7-8 | CASSHQGARETQYF | TGTGCCAGCAGCCATCAGGGCGCTCGAGAGACCCAGTACTTC
. | TRBJ1-2 | few | TRBV2 | CATLGRAGYTF | TGTGCCACCCTTGGCAGGGCTGGCTACACCTTC
. | TRBJ1-1 | . | TRBV7-2 | CASSYITGSTEAFF | TGTGCCAGCAGCTACATAACAGGAAGCACTGAAGCTTTCTTT
TRBD1 | TRBJ2-7 | . | TRBV15 | CATSRNPGQGVYEQYF | TGTGCCACCAGCAGAAACCCGGGACAGGGGGTCTACGAGCAGTACTTC
. | TRBJ2-3 | . | TRBV6-5 | CASSYSSGGGDTQYF | TGTGCCAGCAGTTACTCGTCGGGGGGCGGAGATACGCAGTATTTT